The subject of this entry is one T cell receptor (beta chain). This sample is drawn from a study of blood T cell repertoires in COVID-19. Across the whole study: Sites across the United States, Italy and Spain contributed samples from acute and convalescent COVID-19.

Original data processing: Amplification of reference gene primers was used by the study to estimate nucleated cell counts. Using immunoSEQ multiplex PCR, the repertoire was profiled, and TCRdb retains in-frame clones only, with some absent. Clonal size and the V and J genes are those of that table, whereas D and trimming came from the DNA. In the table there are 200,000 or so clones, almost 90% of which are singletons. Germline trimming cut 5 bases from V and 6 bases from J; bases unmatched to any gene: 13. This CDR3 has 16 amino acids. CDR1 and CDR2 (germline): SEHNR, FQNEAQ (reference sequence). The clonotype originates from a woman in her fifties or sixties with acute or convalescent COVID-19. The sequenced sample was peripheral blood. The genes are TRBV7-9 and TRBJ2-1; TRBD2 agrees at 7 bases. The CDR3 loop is CASSPSGNSFGNEQFF. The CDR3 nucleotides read TGTGCCAGCAGCCCCAGCGGGAACTCCTTTGGCAATGAGCAGTTCTTC.